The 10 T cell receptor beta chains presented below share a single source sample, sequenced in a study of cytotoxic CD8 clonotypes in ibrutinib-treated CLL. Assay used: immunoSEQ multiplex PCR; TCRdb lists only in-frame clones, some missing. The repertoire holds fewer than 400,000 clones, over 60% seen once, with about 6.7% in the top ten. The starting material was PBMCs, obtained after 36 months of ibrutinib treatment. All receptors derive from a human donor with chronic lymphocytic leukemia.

CDR3 coding DNA: TGTGCCAGCAGCTTAGTGATAGCGGGAGCAGAGACCCAGTACTTC. It encodes CASSLVIAGAETQYF. The chain recombines TRBV7-2 with TRBJ2-5, with 9 positions matching TRBD2. With V trimmed by 1 base and J by 4 bases, 4 bases remained unmatched. This CDR3 has 15 amino acids. Per germline, CDR1 SGHTA and CDR2 FQGNSA.

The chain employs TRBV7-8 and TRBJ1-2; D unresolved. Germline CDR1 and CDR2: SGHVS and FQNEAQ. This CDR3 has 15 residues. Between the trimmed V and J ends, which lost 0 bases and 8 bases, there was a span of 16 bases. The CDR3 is CASSLARTPGVGYTF. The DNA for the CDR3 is TGTGCCAGCAGCTTAGCACGGACTCCAGGAGTAGGCTACACCTTC.

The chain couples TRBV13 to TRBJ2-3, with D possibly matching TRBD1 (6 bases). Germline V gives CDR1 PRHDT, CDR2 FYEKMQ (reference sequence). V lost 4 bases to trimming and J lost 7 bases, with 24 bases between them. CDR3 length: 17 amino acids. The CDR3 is CASSSPPWGLATNTQYF. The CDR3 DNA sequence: TGTGCCAGCAGCTCCCCGCCTTGGGGGCTAGCTACGAATACGCAGTATTTT.

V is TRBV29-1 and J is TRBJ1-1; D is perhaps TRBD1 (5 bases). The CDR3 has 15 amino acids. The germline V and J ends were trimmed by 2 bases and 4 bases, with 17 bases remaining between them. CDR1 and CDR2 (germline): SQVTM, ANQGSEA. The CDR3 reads CSVENPTRVSTEAFF. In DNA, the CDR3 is TGCAGCGTTGAAAACCCAACCAGGGTGAGCACTGAAGCTTTCTTT.

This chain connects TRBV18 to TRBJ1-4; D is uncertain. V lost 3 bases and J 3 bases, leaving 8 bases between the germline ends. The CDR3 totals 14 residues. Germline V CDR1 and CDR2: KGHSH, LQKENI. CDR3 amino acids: CASSPQRANEKLFF. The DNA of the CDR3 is TGTGCCAGCTCACCGCAGCGAGCTAATGAAAAACTGTTTTTT.

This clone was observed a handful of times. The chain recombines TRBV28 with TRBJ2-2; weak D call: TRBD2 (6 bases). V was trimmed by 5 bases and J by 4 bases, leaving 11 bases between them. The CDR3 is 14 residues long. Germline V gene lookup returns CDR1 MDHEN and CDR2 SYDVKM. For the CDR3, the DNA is TGTGCCAGCAGTACCTGGAGGGTCACCGGGGAGCTGTTTTTT. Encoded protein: CASSTWRVTGELFF.

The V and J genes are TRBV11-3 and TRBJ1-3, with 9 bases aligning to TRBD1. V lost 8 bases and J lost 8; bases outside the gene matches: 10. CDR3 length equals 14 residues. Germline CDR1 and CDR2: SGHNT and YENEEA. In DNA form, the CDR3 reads TGTGCCAGCCCGAGCAGGGACAGGGAGTACACCATATATTTT. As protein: CASPSRDREYTIYF.

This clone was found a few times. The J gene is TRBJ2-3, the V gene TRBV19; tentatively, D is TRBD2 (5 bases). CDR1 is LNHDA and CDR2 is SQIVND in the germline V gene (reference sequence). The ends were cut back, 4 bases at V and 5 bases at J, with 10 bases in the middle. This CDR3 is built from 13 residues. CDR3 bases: TGTGCCAGTAGTAAACTAGATAAAGATACGCAGTATTTT. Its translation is CASSKLDKDTQYF.

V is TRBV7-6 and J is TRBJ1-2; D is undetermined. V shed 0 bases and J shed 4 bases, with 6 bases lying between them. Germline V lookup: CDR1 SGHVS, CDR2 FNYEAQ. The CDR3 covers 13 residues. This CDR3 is CASSLALGYGYTF. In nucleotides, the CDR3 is TGTGCCAGCAGCTTAGCTCTGGGCTATGGCTACACCTTC.

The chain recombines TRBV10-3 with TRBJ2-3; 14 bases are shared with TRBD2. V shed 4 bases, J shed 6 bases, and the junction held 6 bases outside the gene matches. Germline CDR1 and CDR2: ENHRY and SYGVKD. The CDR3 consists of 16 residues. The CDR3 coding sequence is TGTGCCATCAGTGCCTCGACTAGCGGGAGGGCGGATACGCAGTATTTT. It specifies CAISASTSGRADTQYF.